This T cell receptor beta chain is drawn from a study of CD8 T cells in ankylosing spondylitis. Overall study results and limits: Reportedly, significant enrichment of disease-linked clones occurred in matched ankylosing spondylitis synovial fluid. Disease-linked clones displayed a CD8+ phenotype and appeared relatively rarely in peripheral blood. There was a TCR beta motif, made of eight highly homologous variants, that appeared characteristic of ankylosing spondylitis blood.

Germline values: CDR1 SGDLS, CDR2 YYNGEE. The V end lost 1 base, the J end lost 0 bases, and 11 bases lay between the germline ends. CDR3 length: 16 residues. A single record per CDR3 protein comes from TCRdb applying MiXCR to the 5' RACE reads. Of more than 6,500 distinct CDR3 sequences listed, 8.2% are singletons. This clonotype was detected ten times or more. Its antigen is not known. This sequence originates from a male donor with ankylosing spondylitis or in good health (not recorded which). This chain links TRBV9 with TRBJ2-1; no clear D gene. What was sequenced was blood, either unsorted or a sorted T cell fraction (not recorded which). The CDR3 sequence: CASSVYGSSSYNEQFF. The CDR3 nucleotides are TGTGCCAGCAGCGTATACGGGTCTTCCTCCTACAATGAGCAGTTCTTC.